A selection of T cell receptor beta chains follows, all from one sample in a study of human T cells and chemical hapten exposure. TCRdb redid the calling of the RACE reads with MiXCR, one entry per CDR3 protein. Among roughly 92,000 distinct CDR3 sequences listed, more than 9.5% were seen once. The sequences come from whole blood, collected in connection with sensitization to the hapten diphenylcyclopropenone (DPC). All receptors come from a woman in her thirties or forties with alopecia areata. Some clones in this sample may be carry-over from other donors' samples. Each CDR3 is given without its conserved first and last residue.

11 | TRBV9 | ASSTGPGATQY
14 | TRBV4-3 | ASSQEGQVGYYEQY
13 | TRBV20-1 | SARDESQGPYEQY
16 | TRBV20-1 | SARAPILDRLNTGELF
14 | TRBV5-5 | ASSPRTTGSNQPQH
12 | TRBV7-9 | ASSLEVHQETQY
12 | TRBV19 | ASSIRGPSYEQY
11 | TRBV14 | ASSQDVGTKAF
12 | TRBV7-9 | ASSPGMINYGYT
15 | TRBV5-4 | ASSPPGQGVISGELF
11 | TRBV6-2/TRBV6-3 | ASRDSHNQPQH
10 | TRBV30 | AWRSTGSEAF
13 | TRBV7-2 | ASSLRLAGVGEQF
13 | TRBV24-1 | ATSDPSLGQETQY
15 | TRBV27 | ASSLSGLARNTGELF
9 | TRBV20-1 | SAMTGNEQF
16 | TRBV11-2 | ASSPRGRGRSRNTEAF
11 | TRBV7-8 | ASSLAYNEKLF
12 | TRBV6-1 | ASSVRDSSCEQY
12 | TRBV9 | ASSVEPPANEQF
15 | TRBV12-3/TRBV12-4 | ASSSRDLLKGNTEAF
13 | TRBV6-5 | ASNQLSSGRDTQY
11 | TRBV10-3 | AISPGQGDEQF
15 | TRBV7-6 | ASSLSSQPSSGNTIY
11 | TRBV6-2/TRBV6-3 | ASSYNSQETQY
15 | TRBV7-9 | ASSLEGHFLASTEAF
16 | TRBV30 | AWSVGLAALGSYNEQF
15 | TRBV10-1 | ARSTGTVGLSNQPQH
15 | TRBV9 | ASSAEGGVPSTDTQY
13 | TRBV20-1 | SATSGGASRNEQF
13 | TRBV27 | ASSPRDGRYNEQF
14 | TRBV4-2 | ASSQDRTGGENTIY
12 | TRBV7-6 | ASSLSGRTDTQY
11 | TRBV6-5 | ASSWTRNQPQH
10 | TRBV7-2 | ASSLGIGELF
14 | TRBV4-1 | ATLGPGPSSYNEQF
13 | TRBV18 | ASSPDQAHGTEAF
9 | TRBV7-8 | ASSYRTEAF
16 | TRBV2 | ASSGREVYTGDTDTQY
10 | TRBV7-6 | ASSATVNEQF
12 | TRBV20-1 | SAPTSGGYNEQF
14 | TRBV4-1 | ASSPRLAGDTGELF
12 | TRBV20-1 | SASTGRSGNTIY
12 | TRBV12-3/TRBV12-4 | ASSPTRELYEQY
12 | TRBV20-1 | SAMAGQGIYEQY
17 | TRBV20-1 | SAKGPGTGGRGTNEKLF
12 | TRBV28 | ASSPPGAGETQY